This record looks at one T cell receptor beta chain sequence and its context. Per the original data handling: By means of reference gene primer amplification, nucleated cell counts were estimated. Using immunoSEQ multiplex PCR, the repertoire was profiled, and TCRdb retains in-frame clones only, with some absent. Clone size and the V and J calls come from that table; the DNA yielded D and trimming. The repertoire holds approximately 210,000 clones, with 81% as singletons. This record comes from a study of blood T cell repertoires in COVID-19. The CDR3 has 14 amino acids. Germline assignment: CDR1 SGHTA and CDR2 FQGNSA. Trimming removed 5 bases at V and 3 bases at J, with 11 bases between.

The chain recombines TRBV7-2 with TRBJ2-1; perhaps TRBD2 as D (6 bases). The receptor comes from a woman aged 50 to 65 with acute COVID-19. Input material: PBMCs or T cells enriched from blood (not recorded which). This CDR3 reads CASSRGIFYNEQFF. For the CDR3, the DNA is TGTGCCAGCAGCCGCGGGATTTTCTACAATGAGCAGTTCTTC.